These 27 T cell receptor beta chains originate from one sample sequenced in a study of cytomegalovirus exposure and HLA in healthy donors (TCRdb year 2017). The library was produced with the immunoSEQ multiplex PCR assay. The multiplex PCR relied on a mix of 60 forward primers for TCR Vbeta segments and 13 reverse primers for TCR Jbeta segments. Held by TCRdb, this immuneACCESS table contains in-frame sequences only and omits some clones. Under half of the omission traces to an unresolved V gene where checked; the cause of the rest is unknown. The sample records some 110,000 clones, 9% to 10% of which are singletons. 3% to 3.5% of the sample comes from the top ten. The sample taken for sequencing was PBMCs. The source of these receptors is a young man in good health and CMV-seronegative.

The chain couples TRBV12-5 to TRBJ1-5; 11 nucleotides agree with TRBD1. CDR3 length: 17 residues. Germline CDR1 LGHNT, CDR2 FRNRAP. V was clipped by 0 bases and J by 8 bases; unmatched bases: 9. The CDR3 DNA sequence: TGTGCTAGTGGTTTGGTGAGGACAGGGGGCGTCGATAAGCCCCAGCATTTT. Its protein product is CASGLVRTGGVDKPQHF.

The chain's CDR3 is CASSFPGTNQPQHF. The CDR3 DNA reads as TGTGCCAGCAGCTTTCCGGGAACCAATCAGCCCCAGCATTTT. This rearrangement joins TRBV7-9 to TRBJ1-5, with unresolved D. V was cut by 3 bases and J by 3 bases, with 9 bases left in between. The CDR3 has 14 residues. Germline CDR1 SEHNR, CDR2 FQNEAQ (reference sequence).

The genes are TRBV7-8 and TRBJ2-7; 7 positions match TRBD1. The germline gives CDR1 SGHVS, CDR2 FQNEAQ. CDR3 length: 12 amino acids. V dropped 6 bases and J dropped 6; count of bases not matched to a gene: 5. For the CDR3, the DNA is TGTGCCAGCAGTTACAGGGACAGCGAGCAGTACTTC. This translates into CASSYRDSEQYF.

The rearrangement links TRBV19 to TRBJ2-7, with 8 bases fitting TRBD1. This CDR3 comprises 15 residues. From germline, CDR1 is LNHDA and CDR2 SQIVND (reference sequence). The V gene end was trimmed by 1 base and the J gene end by 4 bases; junction bases not matched to a gene: 6. CDR3 in amino acids: CASSIALRGPYEQYF. In nucleotides, the CDR3 is TGTGCCAGTAGTATAGCCCTCAGGGGGCCATACGAGCAGTACTTC.

The CDR3 DNA reads as TGTGCCAGCGGCCCGGGACAGAAGACCCAGTACTTC. Protein product: CASGPGQKTQYF. The rearrangement uses TRBV25-1 and TRBJ2-5; 7 bases agree with TRBD1. V gave up 8 bases and J gave up 6 bases; unmatched junction bases: 6. This CDR3 spans 12 amino acids. The V gene's germline CDR1 is MGHDK and CDR2 SYGVNS.

J is TRBJ1-2 and V is TRBV6-6; TRBD1 aligns across 7 bases. Unmatched junction bases numbered 7, after V lost 5 bases and J lost 4 bases. The length of the CDR3 is 14 residues. The germline V gene encodes CDR1 MNHNY and CDR2 SVGAGI (reference sequence). CDR3 nucleotides: TGTGCCAGCAGTCCCCAGGGGGATTCCTATGGCTACACCTTC. This encodes CASSPQGDSYGYTF.

The chain uses TRBV7-3 and TRBJ1-1, with D hard to call. The CDR3 length is 11 residues. Trimming stripped 11 bases from V and 1 base from J, with 8 bases between. Germline V lookup: CDR1 SGHTA, CDR2 FQGTGA. The chain's CDR3 is CAGGRNTEAFF. CDR3 sequence (DNA): TGTGCCGGTGGGCGGAACACTGAAGCTTTCTTT.

The V call is TRBV28, the J call TRBJ1-1, with TRBD1 identical over 7 bases. The junction had 5 bases not matched to a gene; V was cut back by 3 bases and J by 4 bases. The CDR3 covers 14 residues. Germline values: CDR1 MDHEN, CDR2 SYDVKM. The CDR3 protein is CASSFEGAITEAFF. The CDR3 region has the DNA TGTGCCAGCAGTTTTGAGGGGGCGATCACTGAAGCTTTCTTT.

This clone was counted between two and nine times. CDR3 residues: CASSLGSSSNQPQHF. CDR3 DNA sequence: TGTGCCAGCAGCTTAGGCAGTTCTAGCAATCAGCCCCAGCATTTT. This rearrangement joins TRBV7-8 to TRBJ1-5; D remains unclear. Germline CDR1 SGHVS, CDR2 FQNEAQ. Trimming removed 1 base at V and 0 bases at J, with 7 bases between. This CDR3 is 15 amino acids long. The variable domain in full, with the rest retrieved from reference TRBV7-8 and TRBJ1-5, is GAGVSQSPRYKVAKRGQDVALRCDPISGHVSLFWYQQALGQGPEFLTYFQNEAQLDKSGLPSDRFFAERPEGSVSTLKIQRTQQEDSAVYLCASSLGSSSNQPQHFGDGTRLSIL.

The rearrangement uses TRBV27 and TRBJ2-5; a weak D match, TRBD1 (6 bases). The CDR3 totals 14 residues. V lost 3 bases and J 4 bases, leaving 12 bases between the germline ends. Germline CDR1 and CDR2: MNHEY and SMNVEV (reference sequence). In DNA form, the CDR3 reads TGTGCCAGCAGTTTCAGCAGGGGTGGAGAGACCCAGTACTTC. Protein sequence: CASSFSRGGETQYF.

In its sample, this clone was seen a few times. The chain combines TRBV2 with TRBJ2-5, with 7 bases fitting TRBD1. The V and J ends lost 6 bases and 10 bases, in that order; junction bases with no gene match: 8. Germline CDR1 SNHLY, CDR2 FYNNEI. This CDR3 is built from 12 residues. The DNA for the CDR3 is TGTGCCAGCAGACCTGAGGGGGCACGCCAGTACTTC. As protein: CASRPEGARQYF.

This clone was observed a few times. V gene TRBV7-8 combines with J gene TRBJ1-4; D gene ambiguous. V lost 0 bases and J 7 bases, leaving 12 bases between the germline ends. The CDR3 covers 15 residues. Germline V gives CDR1 SGHVS, CDR2 FQNEAQ. The CDR3 is CASSLASLPGEKLFF. CDR3 in DNA: TGTGCCAGCAGCTTAGCGAGTCTCCCAGGTGAAAAACTGTTTTTT. Based on the CDR3 plus reference TRBV7-8 and TRBJ1-4, the full variable domain is GAGVSQSPRYKVAKRGQDVALRCDPISGHVSLFWYQQALGQGPEFLTYFQNEAQLDKSGLPSDRFFAERPEGSVSTLKIQRTQQEDSAVYLCASSLASLPGEKLFFGSGTQLSVL.

V and J are TRBV7-9 and TRBJ2-3, with TRBD2 identical over 8 bases. Germline V gives CDR1 SEHNR, CDR2 FQNEAQ (reference sequence). The CDR3 length is 18 residues. V was pared by 5 bases and J by 3 bases, with 16 bases of the junction left unmatched. The CDR3 DNA follows: TGTGCCAGCAGCCTCCCCCCGAAGCGGGGGCTCACGACAGATACGCAGTATTTT. Translating it yields CASSLPPKRGLTTDTQYF. The full variable domain, rest sourced from reference TRBV7-9 and TRBJ2-3, is DTGVSQNPRHKITKRGQNVTFRCDPISEHNRLYWYRQTLGQGPEFLTYFQNEAQLEKSRLLSDRFSAERPKGSFSTLEIQRTEQGDSAMYLCASSLPPKRGLTTDTQYFGPGTRLTVL.

This clone was recorded a few times. The chain links TRBV18 to TRBJ1-5; 9 nucleotides line up with TRBD1. The CDR3 runs to 14 residues. Germline CDR1 is KGHSH and CDR2 is LQKENI. J lost 7 bases, V lost 6 bases, and 7 bases had no gene match. CDR3: CASSPGQGGQPQHF. In DNA, the CDR3 is TGTGCCAGCTCTCCGGGACAGGGCGGGCAGCCCCAGCATTTT.

This clone was seen only a few times. J is TRBJ2-2 and V is TRBV7-2; 12 nucleotides align to TRBD2. Germline CDR1 is SGHTA and CDR2 is FQGNSA. Trimming removed 5 bases from V and 2 bases from J; junction bases left unmatched: 9. The CDR3 is 18 residues long. Here the CDR3 reads CASSPRGLAGTNTGELFF. CDR3 bases: TGTGCCAGCAGCCCCAGAGGACTAGCGGGGACAAACACCGGGGAGCTGTTTTTT.

This chain joins TRBV5-1 and TRBJ1-2; D not resolved. The CDR3 has 14 residues. Germline V gene lookup returns CDR1 SGHRS and CDR2 YFSETQ. V gave up 0 bases and J gave up 2 bases, with 8 bases separating them. This chain's CDR3 is CASSLDPGNYGYTF. CDR3 coding DNA: TGCGCCAGCAGCTTGGATCCAGGAAACTATGGCTACACCTTC.

J is TRBJ2-1 and V is TRBV29-1; possible D gene TRBD2, 6 bases. Trimming shortened V by 7 bases and J by 1 base, and 8 bases separated the two germline ends. The germline CDR1 and CDR2 sequences are SQVTM and ANQGSEA. This CDR3 region has 12 residues. The CDR3 is CSGDFSYNEQFF. CDR3 nucleotides: TGCAGCGGGGACTTTTCCTACAATGAGCAGTTCTTC.

The V and J genes are TRBV19 and TRBJ2-1, with 13 bases fitting TRBD2. The J segment lost 1 base and the V segment lost 3 bases, leaving 6 bases of the junction unmatched. Germline lookup yields CDR1 LNHDA and CDR2 SQIVND (reference sequence). CDR3 length equals 18 residues. CDR3 sequence: CASSMGLAGTPSYNEQFF. CDR3 coding DNA: TGTGCCAGTAGTATGGGACTAGCGGGAACACCGTCCTACAATGAGCAGTTCTTC.

The J gene is TRBJ2-1, the V gene TRBV6-1, with D possibly being TRBD1 (6 bases). In germline, CDR1 is MNHNS, CDR2 SASEGT. The CDR3 is 13 amino acids. V was clipped by 7 bases and J by 6 bases, with 13 bases between them. The CDR3 reads CASTDRGINEQFF. The CDR3 DNA follows: TGTGCCAGCACGGACAGAGGTATCAATGAGCAGTTCTTC.

This clone was picked up a small number of times. This chain connects TRBV7-6 to TRBJ2-6; TRBD1 is a possible D gene (5 bases). The germline gives CDR1 SGHVS, CDR2 FNYEAQ. The CDR3 is 15 amino acids. Trimming shortened V by 4 bases and J by 0 bases, and 7 bases separated the two germline ends. The chain's CDR3 is CASSSDSSGANVLTF. The CDR3 DNA follows: TGTGCCAGCAGCTCTGACAGCTCTGGGGCCAACGTCCTGACTTTC.

This clone was counted between two and nine times. The rearrangement uses TRBV11-2 and TRBJ2-1, with 10 bases matching TRBD2. Losses at the gene ends were 4 bases for V and 6 bases for J; bases not matched to a gene: 9. Germline CDR1 is SGHAT and CDR2 is FQNNGV. The CDR3 runs to 16 residues. The CDR3 reads CASSWYRTSGLNEQFF. As DNA, the CDR3 is TGTGCCAGCAGCTGGTATAGGACTAGCGGACTCAATGAGCAGTTCTTC.

This chain links TRBV19 with TRBJ2-5; D is possibly TRBD2 (5 bases). This CDR3 region has 13 residues. CDR1 LNHDA and CDR2 SQIVND come from the germline V gene (reference sequence). The ends were cut back, 6 bases at V and 11 bases at J, with 19 bases in the middle. The CDR3 here is CASSLTPLRGQYF. CDR3 coding DNA: TGTGCCAGTAGCCTTACCCCGCTACGAGGGCAGTACTTC. Full variable domain (rest looked up from reference TRBV19 and TRBJ2-5): DGGITQSPKYLFRKEGQNVTLSCEQNLNHDAMYWYRQDPGQGLRLIYYSQIVNDFQKGDIAEGYSVSREKKESFPLTVTSAQKNPTAFYLCASSLTPLRGQYFGPGTRLLVL.

V is TRBV5-1 and J is TRBJ2-7; 8 bases match TRBD2. Germline V gives CDR1 SGHRS, CDR2 YFSETQ. The CDR3 is 13 residues long. J was trimmed by 3 bases and V by 4 bases; bases with no gene match: 3. CDR3 DNA sequence: TGCGCCAGCAGCGCGGGGACTAGCTACGAGCAGTACTTC. The encoded protein is CASSAGTSYEQYF.

This clone has just a few counts. This chain links TRBV6-5 with TRBJ2-2; maybe TRBD2 (5 bases). CDR3 length equals 14 residues. Germline V gives CDR1 MNHEY, CDR2 SVGAGI. The V and J ends lost 6 bases and 8 bases respectively, with 16 bases between them. For the CDR3, the DNA is TGTGCCAGCAGGATACGGGGAGAATGGGGGGAGCTGTTTTTT. Translating gives CASRIRGEWGELFF.

The rearrangement links TRBV9 to TRBJ2-7, with 7 bases lining up with TRBD1. The germline V gene encodes CDR1 SGDLS and CDR2 YYNGEE. The V gene end was trimmed by 3 bases and the J gene end by 3 bases; junction bases not matched to a gene: 9. The CDR3 is made up of 15 amino acids. Here the CDR3 reads CASSAQQGFLYEQYF. The CDR3 DNA reads as TGTGCCAGCAGCGCCCAACAGGGGTTCCTCTACGAGCAGTACTTC.

This chain joins TRBV12-5 and TRBJ2-1; TRBD1 matches 7 bases. Germline V CDR1 and CDR2: LGHNT, FRNRAP. The CDR3 is 13 residues long. With V trimmed by 2 bases and J by 12 bases, 7 bases remained unmatched. The CDR3 loop is CASGLTIPGGQFF. The DNA for the CDR3 is TGTGCTAGTGGTTTGACAATTCCAGGGGGGCAGTTCTTC.

The CDR3 reads CASSLWGTQPTKQYF. DNA of the CDR3: TGTGCCAGCAGCTTGTGGGGGACACAACCTACGAAACAGTACTTC. This sequence joins TRBV5-6 and TRBJ2-7; possible D gene TRBD1, 6 bases. The CDR3 contains 15 residues. Per the germline V gene, CDR1 is SGHDT and CDR2 is YYEEEE. Trimming cost V 1 base and J 10 bases, with 21 bases left between them.